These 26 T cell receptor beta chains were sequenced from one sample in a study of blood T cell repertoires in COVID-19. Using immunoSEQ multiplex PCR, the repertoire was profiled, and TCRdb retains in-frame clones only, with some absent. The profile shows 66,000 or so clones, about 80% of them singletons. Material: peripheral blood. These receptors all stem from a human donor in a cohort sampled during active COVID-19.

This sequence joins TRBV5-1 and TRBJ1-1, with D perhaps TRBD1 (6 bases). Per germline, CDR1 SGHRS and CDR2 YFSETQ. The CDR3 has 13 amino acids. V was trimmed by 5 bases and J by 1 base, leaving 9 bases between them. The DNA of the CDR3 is TGCGCCAGCAGGTGGACAGAGAACACTGAAGCTTTCTTT. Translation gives CASRWTENTEAFF.

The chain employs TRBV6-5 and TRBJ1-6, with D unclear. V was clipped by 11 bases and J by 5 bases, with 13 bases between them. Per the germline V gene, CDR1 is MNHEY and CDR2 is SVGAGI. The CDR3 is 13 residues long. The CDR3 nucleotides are TGTGCCGTCTCCGGGAGTCATAATTCACCCCTCCACTTT. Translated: CAVSGSHNSPLHF.

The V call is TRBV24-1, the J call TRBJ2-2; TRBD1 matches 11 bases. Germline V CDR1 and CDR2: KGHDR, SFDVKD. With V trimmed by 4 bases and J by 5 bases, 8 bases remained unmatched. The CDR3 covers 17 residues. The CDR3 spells CATSEGQGAMGTGELFF. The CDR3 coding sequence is TGTGCCACCAGTGAAGGACAGGGGGCGATGGGGACCGGGGAGCTGTTTTTT.

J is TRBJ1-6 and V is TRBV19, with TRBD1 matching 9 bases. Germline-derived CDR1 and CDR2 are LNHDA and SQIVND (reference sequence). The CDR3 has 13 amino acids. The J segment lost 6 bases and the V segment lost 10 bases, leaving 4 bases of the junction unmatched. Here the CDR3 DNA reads TGTGCCACCGCGGACAGGGGTAATTCACCCCTCCACTTT. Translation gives CATADRGNSPLHF.

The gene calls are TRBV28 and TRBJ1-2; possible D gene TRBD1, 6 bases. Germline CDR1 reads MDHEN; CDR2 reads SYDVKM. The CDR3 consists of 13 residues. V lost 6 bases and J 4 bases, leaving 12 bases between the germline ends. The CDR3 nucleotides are TGTGCCAGCAGAGAAACAGGGATCTATGGCTACACCTTC. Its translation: CASRETGIYGYTF.

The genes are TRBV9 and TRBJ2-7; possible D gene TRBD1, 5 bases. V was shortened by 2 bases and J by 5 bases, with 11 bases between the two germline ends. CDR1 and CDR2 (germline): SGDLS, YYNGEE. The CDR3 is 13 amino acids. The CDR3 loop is CASSVQEGDEQYF. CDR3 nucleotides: TGTGCCAGCAGCGTTCAGGAAGGGGACGAGCAGTACTTC.

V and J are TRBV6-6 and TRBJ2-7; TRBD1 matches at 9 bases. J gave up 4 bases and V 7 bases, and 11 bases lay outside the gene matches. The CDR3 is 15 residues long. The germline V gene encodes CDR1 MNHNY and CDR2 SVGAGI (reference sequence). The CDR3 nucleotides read TGTGCCAGCACCACCCCGGGACAGGGATTGTACGAGCAGTACTTC. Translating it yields CASTTPGQGLYEQYF.

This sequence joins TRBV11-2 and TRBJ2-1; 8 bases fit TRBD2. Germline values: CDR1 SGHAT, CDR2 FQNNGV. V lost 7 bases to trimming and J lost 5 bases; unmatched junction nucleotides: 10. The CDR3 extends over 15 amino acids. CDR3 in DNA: TGTGCCAGCACCCCGTTTAGCGGGAAGAACAATGAGCAGTTCTTC. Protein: CASTPFSGKNNEQFF.

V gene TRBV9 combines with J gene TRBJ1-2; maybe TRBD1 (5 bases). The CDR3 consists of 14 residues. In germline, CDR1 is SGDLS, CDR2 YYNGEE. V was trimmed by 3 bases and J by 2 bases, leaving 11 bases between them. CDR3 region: CASSAGLENYGYTF. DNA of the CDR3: TGTGCCAGCAGCGCAGGGTTGGAGAACTATGGCTACACCTTC.

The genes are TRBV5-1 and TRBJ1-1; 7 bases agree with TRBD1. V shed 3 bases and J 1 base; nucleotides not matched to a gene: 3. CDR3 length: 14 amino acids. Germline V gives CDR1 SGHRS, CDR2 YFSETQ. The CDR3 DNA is TGCGCCAGCAGCTACCGACAGGGGAACACTGAAGCTTTCTTT. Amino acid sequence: CASSYRQGNTEAFF.

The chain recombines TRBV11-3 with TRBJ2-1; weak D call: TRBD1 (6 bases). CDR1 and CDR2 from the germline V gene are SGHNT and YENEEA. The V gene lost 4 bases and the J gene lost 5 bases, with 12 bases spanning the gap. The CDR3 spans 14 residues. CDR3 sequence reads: CASSWRSGDNEQFF. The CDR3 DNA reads TGTGCCAGCAGCTGGAGATCAGGGGACAATGAGCAGTTCTTC.

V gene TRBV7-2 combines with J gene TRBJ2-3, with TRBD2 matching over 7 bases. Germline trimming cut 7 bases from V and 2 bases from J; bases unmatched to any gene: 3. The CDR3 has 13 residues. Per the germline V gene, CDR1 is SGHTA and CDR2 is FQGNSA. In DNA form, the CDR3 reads TGTGCCAGCACTAGCGGATACACAGATACGCAGTATTTT. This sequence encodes CASTSGYTDTQYF.

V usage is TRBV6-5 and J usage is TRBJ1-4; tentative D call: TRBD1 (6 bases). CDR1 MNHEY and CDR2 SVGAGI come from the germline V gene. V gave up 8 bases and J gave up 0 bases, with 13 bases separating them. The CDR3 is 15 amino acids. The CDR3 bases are TGTGCCAGCTGCAACAGGGATGCAACTAATGAAAAACTGTTTTTT. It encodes CASCNRDATNEKLFF.

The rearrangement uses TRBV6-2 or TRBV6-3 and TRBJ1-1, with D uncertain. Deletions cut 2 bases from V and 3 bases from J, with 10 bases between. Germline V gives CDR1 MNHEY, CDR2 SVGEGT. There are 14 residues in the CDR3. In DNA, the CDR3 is TGTGCCAGCAGTTACCCAGTTTTGGACACTGAAGCTTTCTTT. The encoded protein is CASSYPVLDTEAFF.

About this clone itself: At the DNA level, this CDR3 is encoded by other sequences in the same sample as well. The CDR3 is CASSIAAGGPGETQYF. CDR3 DNA sequence: TGTGCCAGTAGTATCGCAGCGGGAGGGCCGGGAGAGACCCAGTACTTC. The chain combines TRBV19 with TRBJ2-5; 10 bases agree with TRBD2. CDR1 and CDR2 from the germline V gene are LNHDA and SQIVND (reference sequence). This CDR3 region has 16 residues. V lost 3 bases, J lost 4 bases, and 8 bases stayed unmatched.

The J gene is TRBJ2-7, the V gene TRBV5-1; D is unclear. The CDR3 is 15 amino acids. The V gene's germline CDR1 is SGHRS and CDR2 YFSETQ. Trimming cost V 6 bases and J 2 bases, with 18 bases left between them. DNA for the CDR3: TGCGCCAGCACCCCGGGTGGTAGCTGGACCTACGAGCAGTACTTC. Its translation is CASTPGGSWTYEQYF.

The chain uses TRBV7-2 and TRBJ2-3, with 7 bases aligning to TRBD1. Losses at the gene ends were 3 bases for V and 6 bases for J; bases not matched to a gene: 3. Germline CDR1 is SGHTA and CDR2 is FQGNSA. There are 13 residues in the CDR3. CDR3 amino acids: CASSFTGVDTQYF. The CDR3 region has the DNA TGTGCCAGCAGCTTTACAGGGGTGGATACGCAGTATTTT.

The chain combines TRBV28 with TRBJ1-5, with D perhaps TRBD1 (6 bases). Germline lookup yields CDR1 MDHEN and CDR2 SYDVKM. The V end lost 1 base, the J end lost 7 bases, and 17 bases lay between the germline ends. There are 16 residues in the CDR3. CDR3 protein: CASSLSRGGGGQPQHF. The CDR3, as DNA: TGTGCCAGCAGTTTATCGAGGGGAGGGGGTGGACAGCCCCAGCATTTT.

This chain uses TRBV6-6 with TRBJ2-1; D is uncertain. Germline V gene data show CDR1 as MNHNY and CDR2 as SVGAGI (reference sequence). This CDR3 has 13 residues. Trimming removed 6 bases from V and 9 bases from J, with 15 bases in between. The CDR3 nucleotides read TGTGCCAGCAGCGCTCTGGGCCGTGGTGAGCAGTTCTTC. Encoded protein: CASSALGRGEQFF.

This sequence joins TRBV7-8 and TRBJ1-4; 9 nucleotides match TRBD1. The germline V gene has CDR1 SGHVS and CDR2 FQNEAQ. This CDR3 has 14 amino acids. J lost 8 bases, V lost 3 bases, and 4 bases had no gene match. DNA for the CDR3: TGTGCCAGCAGCTTGGGGGGGACAGGGGAAAAACTGTTTTTT. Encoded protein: CASSLGGTGEKLFF.

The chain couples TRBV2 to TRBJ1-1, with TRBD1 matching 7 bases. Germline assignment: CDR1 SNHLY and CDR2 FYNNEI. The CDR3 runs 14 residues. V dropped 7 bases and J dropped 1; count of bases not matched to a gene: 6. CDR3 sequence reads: CASNLRTGNTEAFF. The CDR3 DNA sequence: TGTGCCAGCAACCTGCGGACAGGGAACACTGAAGCTTTCTTT. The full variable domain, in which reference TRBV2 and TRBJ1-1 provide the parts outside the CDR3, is EPEVTQTPSHQVTQMGQEVILRCVPISNHLYFYWYRQILGQKVEFLVSFYNNEISEKSEIFDDQFSVERPDGSNFTLKIRSTKLEDSAMYFCASNLRTGNTEAFFGQGTRLTVV.

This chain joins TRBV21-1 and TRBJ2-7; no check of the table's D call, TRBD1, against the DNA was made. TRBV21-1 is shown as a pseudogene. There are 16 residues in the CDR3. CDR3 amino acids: CASSKMEGAVAYEQYF. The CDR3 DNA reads TGTGCCAGCAGCAAAATGGAGGGGGCTGTCGCCTACGAGCAGTACTTC.

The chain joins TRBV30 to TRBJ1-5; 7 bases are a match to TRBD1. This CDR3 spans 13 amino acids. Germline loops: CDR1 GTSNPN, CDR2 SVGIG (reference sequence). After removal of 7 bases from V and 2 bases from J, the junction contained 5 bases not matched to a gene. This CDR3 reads CASQGERNQPQHF. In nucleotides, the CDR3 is TGTGCCTCCCAGGGGGAGCGCAATCAGCCCCAGCATTTT.

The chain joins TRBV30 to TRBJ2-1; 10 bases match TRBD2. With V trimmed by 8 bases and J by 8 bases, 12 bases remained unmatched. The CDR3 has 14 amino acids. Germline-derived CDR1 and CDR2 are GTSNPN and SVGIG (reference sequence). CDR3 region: CAGGRGAGGDEQFF. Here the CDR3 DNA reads TGTGCCGGTGGTAGGGGAGCGGGAGGGGATGAGCAGTTCTTC.

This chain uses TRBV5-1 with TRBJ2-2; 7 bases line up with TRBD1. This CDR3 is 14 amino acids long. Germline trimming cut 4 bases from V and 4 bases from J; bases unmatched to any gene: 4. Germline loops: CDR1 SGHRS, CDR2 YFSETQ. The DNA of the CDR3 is TGCGCCAGCAGCAGGGACAGACCCACCGGGGAGCTGTTTTTT. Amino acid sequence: CASSRDRPTGELFF.

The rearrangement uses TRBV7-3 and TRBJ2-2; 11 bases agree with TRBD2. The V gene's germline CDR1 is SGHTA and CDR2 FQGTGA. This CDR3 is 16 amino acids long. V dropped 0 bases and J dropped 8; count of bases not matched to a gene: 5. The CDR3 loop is CASSLTSGRAEGELFF. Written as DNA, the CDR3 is TGTGCCAGCAGCTTAACTAGCGGGAGGGCCGAAGGGGAGCTGTTTTTT.